One sample yielded the 21 T cell receptor beta chains listed below, sequenced in a study of blood T cell repertoires in COVID-19. Here immunoSEQ multiplex PCR was the method, and the copy in TCRdb shows in-frame clones only, minus some. The sample includes about 140,000 clones, roughly 80% of them seen just once. Sequenced: peripheral blood. Every receptor here comes from a man aged 50-59 years with acute or convalescent COVID-19.

A few counts support this clone. CDR3 DNA sequence: TGCGCCAGCAGCCACAAGGGGGGGGTCACCGGGGAGCTGTTTTTT. Translating gives CASSHKGGVTGELFF. The genes are TRBV4-1 and TRBJ2-2; possible D gene TRBD2, 7 bases. This CDR3 has 15 residues. Germline-derived CDR1 and CDR2 are MGHRA and YSYEKL. V shed 3 bases and J shed 4 bases, with 12 bases lying between them.

This chain connects TRBV5-1 to TRBJ1-1; D is uncertain. The CDR3 is 14 residues long. Trimming took 0 bases from V and 5 from J, leaving 11 bases between them. The germline V gene encodes CDR1 SGHRS and CDR2 YFSETQ. This chain's CDR3 is CASSLVGDSTEAFF. CDR3 DNA: TGCGCCAGCAGCTTGGTAGGCGACTCTACTGAAGCTTTCTTT.

The chain is built from TRBV24-1 and TRBJ1-1, with a possible D match to TRBD1 (5 bases). CDR1 is KGHDR, CDR2 SFDVKD, per germline. V lost 6 bases and J 6 bases, leaving 10 bases between the germline ends. The CDR3 contains 12 residues. CDR3 sequence reads: CATSSGSAEAFF. For the CDR3, the DNA is TGTGCCACCAGTTCAGGGTCCGCTGAAGCTTTCTTT.

The V and J genes are TRBV11-2 and TRBJ1-1; D might be TRBD1 (5 bases). The CDR3 length is 15 residues. Germline lookup yields CDR1 SGHAT and CDR2 FQNNGV. With 3 bases removed from V and 0 bases from J, the gap between germline ends came to 11 bases. The CDR3, as DNA: TGTGCCAGCAGCTTTTCCCAGGGAATGAACACTGAAGCTTTCTTT. This gives the protein CASSFSQGMNTEAFF. Together with reference TRBV11-2 and TRBJ1-1, the CDR3 gives the full variable domain: EAGVAQSPRYKIIEKRQSVAFWCNPISGHATLYWYQQILGQGPKLLIQFQNNGVVDDSQLPKDRFSAERLKGVDSTLKIQPAKLEDSAVYLCASSFSQGMNTEAFFGQGTRLTVV.

The chain couples TRBV9 to TRBJ1-2; 9 nucleotides align to TRBD1. V lost 3 bases to trimming and J lost 2 bases; unmatched junction nucleotides: 11. This CDR3 spans 17 amino acids. Germline lookup yields CDR1 SGDLS and CDR2 YYNGEE. This chain's CDR3 is CASSEPGQGSGNYGYTF. The CDR3 DNA reads as TGTGCCAGCAGCGAACCGGGACAGGGAAGCGGGAACTATGGCTACACCTTC.

Details on this clone: Relative to the germline gene, one junction end is altered; a read error may explain this. The chain couples TRBV6-5 to TRBJ2-2, with 7 bases identical to TRBD2. The length of the CDR3 is 14 residues. CDR1 and CDR2 from the germline V gene are MNHEY and SVGAGI. CDR3 nucleotide sequence: TGTGCCAGCTATAAGCGGGGCAACAGCGGGGAGCTGTTTTTT. It yields the protein CASYKRGNSGELFF.

The chain is built from TRBV9 and TRBJ1-1; D is unresolved. Germline assignment: CDR1 SGDLS and CDR2 YYNGEE. The germline V and J ends were trimmed by 0 bases and 8 bases, with 8 bases remaining between them. The CDR3 contains 12 residues. CDR3 nucleotides: TGTGCCAGCAGCGTAGCTGGGGAGGAAGCTTTCTTT. It yields the protein CASSVAGEEAFF.

This clone was detected only once. V usage is TRBV9 and J usage is TRBJ1-2; 8 bases agree with TRBD1. CDR1 and CDR2 (germline): SGDLS, YYNGEE. This CDR3 region has 16 residues. Losses at the gene ends were 3 bases for V and 5 bases for J; bases not matched to a gene: 12. This CDR3 reads CASSGGRETGEYGYTF. CDR3 sequence (DNA): TGTGCCAGCAGCGGAGGGCGAGAGACAGGGGAGTATGGCTACACCTTC. The full variable domain, rest sourced from reference TRBV9 and TRBJ1-2, is DSGVTQTPKHLITATGQRVTLRCSPRSGDLSVYWYQQSLDQGLQFLIQYYNGEERAKGNILERFSAQQFPDLHSELNLSSLELGDSALYFCASSGGRETGEYGYTFGSGTRLTVV.

The J gene is TRBJ2-5, the V gene TRBV19; TRBD1 matches 10 bases. Germline V CDR1 and CDR2: LNHDA, SQIVND (reference sequence). The CDR3 length is 17 residues. Germline trimming cut 7 bases from V and 5 bases from J; bases unmatched to any gene: 16. The CDR3 sequence is CASIVGGQGVSWETQYF. CDR3 sequence (DNA): TGTGCCAGTATTGTTGGCGGACAGGGGGTATCTTGGGAGACCCAGTACTTC.

This chain connects TRBV7-9 to TRBJ1-2; the D is unclear. The CDR3 is 15 residues long. The germline V gene encodes CDR1 SEHNR and CDR2 FQNEAQ (reference sequence). Trimming shortened V by 1 base and J by 4 bases, and 13 bases separated the two germline ends. DNA of the CDR3: TGTGCCAGCAGCTTAGAACGGGGTCCAGGCTATGGCTACACCTTC. This translates into CASSLERGPGYGYTF.

The chain is built from TRBV18 and TRBJ1-2, with a possible D match to TRBD1 (5 bases). Deletions cut 2 bases from V and 0 bases from J, with 7 bases between. This CDR3 has 14 amino acids. The germline gives CDR1 KGHSH, CDR2 LQKENI. CDR3 DNA sequence: TGTGCCAGCTCACCATCAGGGACTAACTATGGCTACACCTTC. Translated, it gives CASSPSGTNYGYTF.

The V and J genes are TRBV24-1 and TRBJ2-3; D unresolved. Germline CDR1 and CDR2: KGHDR and SFDVKD. Trimming took off 2 bases at V and 0 bases at J, with 17 bases between the two ends. The CDR3 sequence is 18 residues long. The CDR3 is CATSDSTFSSPSTDTQYF. CDR3 coding DNA: TGTGCCACCAGTGATTCTACTTTTAGCAGTCCTAGCACAGATACGCAGTATTTT.

V is TRBV5-6 and J is TRBJ2-3; 10 bases are a match to TRBD2. The CDR3 consists of 17 residues. Germline V gene data show CDR1 as SGHDT and CDR2 as YYEEEE. V gave up 3 bases and J gave up 5 bases; unmatched junction bases: 12. CDR3 nucleotide sequence: TGTGCCAGCAGCTACAGGAGCGGGGGGGCCAGTGGAGATACGCAGTATTTT. Its protein is CASSYRSGGASGDTQYF.

In its sample, this clone was seen a few times. The CDR3 loop is CASSPRASYGYTF. The CDR3 nucleotides read TGTGCCAGCAGTCCCAGGGCGTCCTATGGCTACACCTTC. The chain carries TRBV27 and TRBJ1-2, with D possibly being TRBD1 (5 bases). The CDR3 is 13 residues long. The V gene's germline CDR1 is MNHEY and CDR2 SMNVEV (reference sequence). With 5 bases removed from V and 4 bases from J, the gap between germline ends came to 11 bases.

V and J are TRBV10-2 and TRBJ2-3; TRBD2 is a possible D gene (6 bases). The CDR3 consists of 19 residues. Trimming took off 4 bases at V and 0 bases at J, with 23 bases between the two ends. From germline, CDR1 is WSHSY and CDR2 SAAADI. CDR3 amino acids: CASSVRGSQIRASTDTQYF. The DNA for the CDR3 is TGCGCCAGCAGTGTACGGGGGTCTCAAATCAGAGCTAGCACAGATACGCAGTATTTT.

The chain is built from TRBV6-6 and TRBJ1-5, with D perhaps matching TRBD1 (5 bases). Trimming shortened V by 0 bases and J by 9 bases, and 6 bases separated the two germline ends. This CDR3 is built from 12 residues. Germline V gene sequence: CDR1 MNHNY, CDR2 SVGAGI (reference sequence). The CDR3, as DNA: TGTGCCAGCAGTTACTCGGGGGGGCCCCAGCATTTT. It yields the protein CASSYSGGPQHF.

This clone was picked up many times. The rearrangement links TRBV18 to TRBJ2-7; the match to TRBD2 covers 8 bases. V lost 3 bases and J lost 0; bases outside the gene matches: 4. CDR3 length equals 15 residues. Germline V gene lookup returns CDR1 KGHSH and CDR2 LQKENI. This CDR3 is CASSPGGAVSYEQYF. The CDR3 DNA sequence: TGTGCCAGCTCACCCGGGGGGGCAGTCTCCTACGAGCAGTACTTC.

The V gene is TRBV11-2, the J gene TRBJ1-4; D remains unclear. V lost 3 bases, J lost 7 bases, and 6 bases lay in between. Germline lookup yields CDR1 SGHAT and CDR2 FQNNGV. The length of the CDR3 is 12 residues. The CDR3: CASSFLGEKLFF. The CDR3 DNA reads TGTGCCAGCAGCTTTCTAGGTGAAAAACTGTTTTTT. The variable domain in full, completed from reference TRBV11-2 and TRBJ1-4, reads EAGVAQSPRYKIIEKRQSVAFWCNPISGHATLYWYQQILGQGPKLLIQFQNNGVVDDSQLPKDRFSAERLKGVDSTLKIQPAKLEDSAVYLCASSFLGEKLFFGSGTQLSVL.

The V and J genes are TRBV9 and TRBJ1-1; D possibly corresponds to TRBD1 (6 bases). In germline, CDR1 is SGDLS, CDR2 YYNGEE. CDR3 length: 12 residues. V was shortened by 4 bases and J by 7 bases, with 11 bases between the two germline ends. CDR3 DNA: TGTGCCAGCAGCCCCTGGACAGATGAAGCTTTCTTT. Amino acids: CASSPWTDEAFF.

This chain uses TRBV4-1 with TRBJ1-1; TRBD1 might be the D (5 bases). V was cut by 2 bases and J by 0 bases, with 13 bases left in between. Germline V gives CDR1 MGHRA, CDR2 YSYEKL. The CDR3 runs to 16 residues. The DNA for the CDR3 is TGCGCCAGCAGCCAAACTCCCCAGGGCTTGAACACTGAAGCTTTCTTT. It codes for CASSQTPQGLNTEAFF.

The sample holds one count of this clone. The sample holds other DNA sequences that translate to the same CDR3. J is TRBJ2-3 and V is TRBV2, with 11 bases lining up with TRBD2. The CDR3 consists of 15 residues. Trimming took 1 base from V and 3 from J; bases not matched to a gene: 0. Germline-derived CDR1 and CDR2 are SNHLY and FYNNEI. The DNA of the CDR3 is TGTGCCAGCAGTGAAGGACTAGCGGGGACAGATACGCAGTATTTT. It specifies CASSEGLAGTDTQYF.